The T cell receptor (beta chain) described here comes from a study of cytomegalovirus exposure and HLA in healthy donors. Regarding the study as a whole: 16,951 TCR beta sequences were associated with HLA alleles at 0.05 false discovery rate in a later analysis. Listed as cytomegalovirus-associated were roughly 180 TCR beta chains. In a later analysis, TCR beta V- and J-gene trimming was associated with a missense DCLRE1C variant.

Details on this clone: The antigen is undetermined.

PCR was performed using 60 Vbeta and 13 Jbeta primers. The table came from immunoSEQ multiplex PCR; TCRdb's copy has only in-frame clones and leaves some out. The table lists about 170,000 clones, approximately 80% of them singletons. Germline-derived CDR1 and CDR2 are MNHNS and SASEGT. V trimming: 5 bases; J trimming: 5 bases; junction bases outside the gene matches: 9. The CDR3 has 14 amino acids. This TCR derives from a male donor in good health and CMV-seronegative. The sample consisted of PBMCs. This rearrangement joins TRBV6-1 to TRBJ2-7; 7 nucleotides line up with TRBD1. The CDR3 sequence: CASSPTSDRDEQYF. CDR3 in DNA: TGTGCCAGCAGTCCTACATCAGACAGGGACGAGCAGTACTTC.